The next 14 T cell receptor beta chains were all read from a single sample in a study of OX40 agonist ivuxolimab in advanced cancers. Sequenced by immunoSEQ multiplex PCR; TCRdb stores in-frame clones only, minus some. The table records tens of thousands of clones, about 86% of them present only once. The specimen was CD4+ or CD8+ T cells sorted from blood, collected in a trial of the OX40 agonist ivuxolimab. These receptors were taken from an adult with an advanced solid tumor such as melanoma, head and neck, liver or kidney cancer.

The rearrangement links TRBV7-9 to TRBJ2-1, with 8 bases that match TRBD1. Germline V gives CDR1 SEHNR, CDR2 FQNEAQ (reference sequence). V shed 6 bases, J shed 3 bases, and the junction held 7 bases outside the gene matches. CDR3 length: 15 amino acids. Here the CDR3 reads CASRKTGGIYNEQFF. DNA for the CDR3: TGTGCCAGCAGGAAAACAGGGGGGATCTACAATGAGCAGTTCTTC.

This sequence joins TRBV14 and TRBJ2-7, with a possible D match to TRBD2 (6 bases). Germline CDR1 reads SGHDN; CDR2 reads FVKESK. Between the trimmed V and J ends, which lost 0 bases and 6 bases, there was a span of 9 bases. The CDR3 loop spans 13 amino acids. In nucleotides, the CDR3 is TGTGCCAGCAGCCAAGATGCGGGAATCGAGCAGTACTTC. Encoded protein: CASSQDAGIEQYF. Complete variable domain (other parts from reference TRBV14 and TRBJ2-7): EAGVTQFPSHSVIEKGQTVTLRCDPISGHDNLYWYRRVMGKEIKFLLHFVKESKQDESGMPNNRFLAERTGGTYSTLKVQPAELEDSGVYFCASSQDAGIEQYFGPGTRLTVT.

J is TRBJ1-6 and V is TRBV27; D might be TRBD1 (5 bases). This CDR3 has 15 residues. Germline CDR1 is MNHEY and CDR2 is SMNVEV (reference sequence). Trimming removed 10 bases at V and 6 bases at J, with 19 bases between. The CDR3 DNA follows: TGTGCCAACCCTCCAGGGACTAGGAGTAATTCACCCCTCCACTTT. Translation: CANPPGTRSNSPLHF.

The genes are TRBV7-2 and TRBJ1-5, with D possibly TRBD1 on 6 matching bases. V shed 5 bases and J shed 1 base, with 15 bases lying between them. This CDR3 spans 16 amino acids. Germline CDR1 reads SGHTA; CDR2 reads FQGNSA. As DNA, the CDR3 is TGTGCCAGCAGCCCGTACGGGGGCGACAGCAATCAGCCCCAGCATTTT. This gives the protein CASSPYGGDSNQPQHF.

This clone was seen just once. The J gene is TRBJ1-2, the V gene TRBV5-1; 12 bases are a match to TRBD1. The germline V gene encodes CDR1 SGHRS and CDR2 YFSETQ. With V trimmed by 0 bases and J by 4 bases, 4 bases remained unmatched. This CDR3 has 16 amino acids. CDR3 nucleotide sequence: TGCGCCAGCAGCTTGGCACCGGGACAGGGGGCCTATGGCTACACCTTC. Translated: CASSLAPGQGAYGYTF. Full variable domain (rest looked up from reference TRBV5-1 and TRBJ1-2): KAGVTQTPRYLIKTRGQQVTLSCSPISGHRSVSWYQQTPGQGLQFLFEYFSETQRNKGNFPGRFSGRQFSNSRSEMNVSTLELGDSALYLCASSLAPGQGAYGYTFGSGTRLTVV.

The chain couples TRBV2 to TRBJ1-2; tentatively, D is TRBD1 (6 bases). There are 16 residues in the CDR3. V lost 6 bases to trimming and J lost 0 bases, with 17 bases between them. CDR1 is SNHLY, CDR2 FYNNEI, per germline. In DNA form, the CDR3 reads TGTGCCAGCAGACTGGGGGCCAGTCAGACTAACTATGGCTACACCTTC. The encoded protein is CASRLGASQTNYGYTF. The entire variable domain, with the rest obtained from reference TRBV2 and TRBJ1-2, is as follows: EPEVTQTPSHQVTQMGQEVILRCVPISNHLYFYWYRQILGQKVEFLVSFYNNEISEKSEIFDDQFSVERPDGSNFTLKIRSTKLEDSAMYFCASRLGASQTNYGYTFGSGTRLTVV.

This chain connects TRBV11-2 to TRBJ2-1; 16 nucleotides match TRBD2. V lost 2 bases to trimming and J lost 5 bases; unmatched junction nucleotides: 6. The germline V gene encodes CDR1 SGHAT and CDR2 FQNNGV. This CDR3 is 18 amino acids long. The CDR3 region has the DNA TGTGCCAGCAGCTTACTGGGACTAGCGGGGGGGTCAAACAATGAGCAGTTCTTC. It codes for CASSLLGLAGGSNNEQFF.

The rearrangement links TRBV7-9 to TRBJ1-4; D perhaps matches TRBD1 (6 bases). V was clipped by 9 bases and J by 5 bases, with 10 bases between them. There are 12 residues in the CDR3. CDR1 SEHNR and CDR2 FQNEAQ come from the germline V gene (reference sequence). Here the CDR3 reads CASGRGNEKLFF. In DNA, the CDR3 is TGTGCCAGTGGTAGGGGGAATGAAAAACTGTTTTTT.

The chain has TRBV11-2 and TRBJ2-7; D is possibly TRBD2 (5 bases). With 5 bases removed from V and 0 bases from J, the gap between germline ends came to 17 bases. The CDR3 is 16 residues long. Per the germline V gene, CDR1 is SGHAT and CDR2 is FQNNGV. The CDR3 region is CASSPGRARSSYEQYF. As DNA, the CDR3 is TGTGCCAGCAGCCCCGGGCGGGCCAGGAGCTCCTACGAGCAGTACTTC.

This clone has more than one count but fewer than ten. The V gene is TRBV5-3, the J gene TRBJ1-1; D uncertain. TRBV5-3 is sorted into the ORF group, with uncertain function. Trimming cost V 1 base and J 2 bases, with 9 bases left between them. The CDR3 is 14 amino acids. The CDR3 region is CARSLTQSNTEAFF. Here the CDR3 DNA reads TGTGCCAGAAGCTTGACACAGTCAAACACTGAAGCTTTCTTT.

The chain carries TRBV13 and TRBJ1-1; 7 bases align to TRBD1. Germline assignment: CDR1 PRHDT and CDR2 FYEKMQ (reference sequence). Trimming cost V 5 bases and J 2 bases; bases outside gene matches: 8. This CDR3 is built from 15 residues. Written as DNA, the CDR3 is TGTGCCAGCAGCGCCGGGACAGCTCTTAACACTGAAGCTTTCTTT. Its translation is CASSAGTALNTEAFF.

The chain is built from TRBV10-2 and TRBJ2-7; 9 bases map to TRBD1. The CDR3 sequence is 14 residues long. CDR1 WSHSY and CDR2 SAAADI come from the germline V gene. The V segment lost 8 bases and the J segment 5 bases; nucleotides outside the gene matches: 10. The CDR3 sequence: CASQPGTGNHEQYF. The CDR3 DNA follows: TGCGCCAGCCAGCCCGGGACAGGGAACCACGAGCAGTACTTC.

The chain carries TRBV4-1 and TRBJ2-5; 7 nucleotides line up with TRBD2. The V and J ends lost 0 bases and 1 base, in that order; junction bases with no gene match: 5. The CDR3 consists of 16 residues. Germline V gene lookup returns CDR1 MGHRA and CDR2 YSYEKL. The CDR3 sequence: CASSQDPAGIQETQYF. Here the CDR3 DNA reads TGCGCCAGCAGCCAAGATCCAGCGGGGATCCAAGAGACCCAGTACTTC.

The chain's CDR3 is CARNRAISGDEQYF. The CDR3 bases are TGTGCCCGCAACCGGGCCATCAGTGGCGACGAGCAGTACTTC. The chain uses TRBV2 and TRBJ2-7; D call uncertain. Trimming cost V 11 bases and J 5 bases, with 22 bases left between them. Germline CDR1 reads SNHLY; CDR2 reads FYNNEI. The CDR3 runs to 14 residues.